The clone carrying this T cell receptor beta chain was seen a handful of times. This specimen belongs to a study of T cells after yellow fever vaccination. TCRdb redid the calling of the 5' RACE reads with MiXCR, one entry per CDR3 protein. The table records 500,000 to 650,000 distinct CDR3 sequences, 17% of them present only once. This TCR derives from a man between 18 and 29 years old who received the YFV17D yellow fever vaccine. Sample: PBMCs, taken 5 days after the first yellow fever vaccination.

The CDR3: CASTLPDKSTDTQYF. CDR3 bases: TGTGCCAGCACCCTACCCGATAAAAGCACAGATACGCAGTATTTT. The V and J genes are TRBV7-2 and TRBJ2-3; D is uncertain. There are 15 residues in the CDR3. Trimming removed 7 bases at V and 0 bases at J, with 14 bases between. Per germline, CDR1 SGHTA and CDR2 FQGNSA.